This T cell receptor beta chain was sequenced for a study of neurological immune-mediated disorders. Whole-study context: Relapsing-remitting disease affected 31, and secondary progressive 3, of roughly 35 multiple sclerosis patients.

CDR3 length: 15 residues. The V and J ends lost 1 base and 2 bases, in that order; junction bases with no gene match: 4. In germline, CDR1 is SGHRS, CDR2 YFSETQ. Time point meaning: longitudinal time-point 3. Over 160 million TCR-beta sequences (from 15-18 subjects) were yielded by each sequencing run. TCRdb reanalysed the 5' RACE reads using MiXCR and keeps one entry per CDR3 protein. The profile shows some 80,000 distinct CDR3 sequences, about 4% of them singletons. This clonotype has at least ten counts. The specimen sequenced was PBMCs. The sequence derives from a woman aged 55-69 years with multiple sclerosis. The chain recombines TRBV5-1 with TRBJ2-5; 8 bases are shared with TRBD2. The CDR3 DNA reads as TGCGCCAGCAGCTTGAGGGGGACTAGGCAAGAGACCCAGTACTTC. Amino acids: CASSLRGTRQETQYF.